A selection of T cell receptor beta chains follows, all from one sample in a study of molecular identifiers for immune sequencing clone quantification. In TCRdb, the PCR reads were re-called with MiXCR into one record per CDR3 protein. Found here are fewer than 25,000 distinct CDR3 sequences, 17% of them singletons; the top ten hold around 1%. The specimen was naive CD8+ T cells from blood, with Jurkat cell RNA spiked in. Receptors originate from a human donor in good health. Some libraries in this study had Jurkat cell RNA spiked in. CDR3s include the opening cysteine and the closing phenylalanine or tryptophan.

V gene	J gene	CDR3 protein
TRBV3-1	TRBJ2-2	CASSQEFLANTGELFF
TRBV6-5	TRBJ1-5	CASSYEGSSQPQHF
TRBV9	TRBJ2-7	CASSVGVGRQPYEQYF
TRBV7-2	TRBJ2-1	CASSLVGALNSYNEQFF
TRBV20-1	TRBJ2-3	CSAPVRGYGTDTQYF
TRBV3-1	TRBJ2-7	CASSPRDSPYEQYF
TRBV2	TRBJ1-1	CASSESLGGFTDTEAFF
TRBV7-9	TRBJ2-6	CAGSLEEAGANVLTF
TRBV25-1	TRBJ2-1	CASSEWGDRGYNEQFF
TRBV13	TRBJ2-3	CASSPSGSGPDTQYF
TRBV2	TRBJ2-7	CASTGRKRGYEQYF
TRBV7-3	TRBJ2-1	CASSLTPVDNNEQFF
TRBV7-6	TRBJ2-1	CASSSTGLRHNEQFF
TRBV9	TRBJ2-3	CASSGGLAGVFLTDTQYF
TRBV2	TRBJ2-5	CASSEAREQETQYF
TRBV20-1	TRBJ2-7	CSAGEGNSYEQYF
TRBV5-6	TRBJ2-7	CASSLARGPDEQYF
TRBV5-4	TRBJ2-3	CASSLFEPDTQYF
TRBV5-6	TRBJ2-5	CASSRTLWGGSTQYF
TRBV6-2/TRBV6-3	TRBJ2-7	CASTSGRVSSYEQYF
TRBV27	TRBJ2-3	CASSEGLAGADTQYF
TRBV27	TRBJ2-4	CASSFTGTDWSIQYF
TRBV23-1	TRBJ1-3	CASSPKPGRGVAGSTIYF
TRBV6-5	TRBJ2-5	CASSYSTGPGTQYF
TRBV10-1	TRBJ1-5	CANSGTVGQPQRF
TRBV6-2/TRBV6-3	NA	CATTPLQWWDTDSSSNQPQYF
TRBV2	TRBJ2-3	CASSEPEDRGQSDTQYF
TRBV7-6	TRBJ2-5	CASSFLAQETQYF
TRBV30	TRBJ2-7	CAWSVGESYEQYF
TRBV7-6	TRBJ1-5	CASSPGHSSNQPQHF
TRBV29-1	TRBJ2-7	CSVEDRVPNEQYF
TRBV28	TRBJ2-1	CASSPHPRSSYNEQFF
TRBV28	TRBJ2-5	CASSTGLAGDIETQYF
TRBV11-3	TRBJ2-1	CASSPGQVSSYNEQFF
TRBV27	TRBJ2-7	CASSPGLAGVGEQYF
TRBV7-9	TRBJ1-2	CASSYPSDRYGYTF
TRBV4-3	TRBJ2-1	CASSQEIEWEQFF